These 25 T cell receptor beta chains were sequenced from one sample in a study of OX40 agonist ivuxolimab in advanced cancers. Data came from immunoSEQ multiplex PCR; TCRdb stores just in-frame clones and leaves some out. The sample lists about 21,000 clones; 85% to 90% were seen once. Sequenced here: CD4+ or CD8+ T cells sorted from blood, sampled in a trial of the OX40 agonist ivuxolimab. The receptors shown here come from an adult with an advanced solid tumor such as melanoma, head and neck, liver or kidney cancer.

The CDR3 coding sequence is TGTGCCACCTCAACCGCCCCCGACAGCTCCTACGAGCAGTACTTC. This sequence encodes CATSTAPDSSYEQYF. This sequence joins TRBV7-9 and TRBJ2-7, with D perhaps TRBD1 (5 bases). V lost 10 bases and J lost 0, with 19 bases in between. The V gene's germline CDR1 is SEHNR and CDR2 FQNEAQ (reference sequence). This CDR3 is built from 15 residues.

The chain couples TRBV19 to TRBJ2-4, with D perhaps matching TRBD2 (5 bases). Germline V gene sequence: CDR1 LNHDA, CDR2 SQIVND (reference sequence). The CDR3 extends over 14 amino acids. V was cut by 10 bases and J by 0 bases, with 13 bases left in between. The CDR3 sequence: CATKEDRAKNIQYF. CDR3 coding DNA: TGTGCCACTAAGGAGGATAGAGCCAAAAACATTCAGTACTTC.

The chain uses TRBV19 and TRBJ2-2, with unresolved D. Germline lookup yields CDR1 LNHDA and CDR2 SQIVND (reference sequence). The V end lost 3 bases, the J end lost 5 bases, and 16 bases lay between the germline ends. CDR3 size: 16 residues. The CDR3 spells CASSIFWTPGTGELFF. As DNA, the CDR3 is TGTGCCAGTAGTATTTTTTGGACGCCTGGAACCGGGGAGCTGTTTTTT.

The rearrangement links TRBV27 to TRBJ2-3, with D perhaps TRBD1 or TRBD2 (6 bases each). Trimming removed 5 bases at V and 1 base at J, with 16 bases between. The CDR3 has 16 residues. Germline V gene data show CDR1 as MNHEY and CDR2 as SMNVEV (reference sequence). The CDR3 DNA follows: TGTGCCAGCAGTCCGTGGAATGGGGGGCGCACAGATACGCAGTATTTT. Protein sequence: CASSPWNGGRTDTQYF.

V and J are TRBV6-5 and TRBJ2-7; tentatively, D is TRBD1 (5 bases). This CDR3 spans 14 amino acids. In germline, CDR1 is MNHEY, CDR2 SVGAGI. V was cut by 5 bases and J by 2 bases, with 13 bases left in between. DNA for the CDR3: TGTGCCAGCAGTGACCGACAGTCGACCTACGAGCAGTACTTC. This gives the protein CASSDRQSTYEQYF.

By frequency in the sample, this clone is medium-sized. The chain carries TRBV5-4 and TRBJ2-7; D unclear. CDR3 length: 12 amino acids. V dropped 4 bases and J dropped 2 bases, with 7 bases sitting between them. CDR1 is SGHNT, CDR2 YYREEE, per germline (reference sequence). The CDR3 DNA reads TGTGCCAGCAGCATCGTCCCCTACGAGCAGTACTTC. Translated: CASSIVPYEQYF.

This clone was seen only once. The rearrangement joins TRBV27 to TRBJ2-3; 7 nucleotides align to TRBD2. This CDR3 comprises 12 residues. Germline V CDR1 and CDR2: MNHEY, SMNVEV (reference sequence). Trimming at V came to 3 bases and at J to 6 bases, leaving 0 bases not matched to a gene. The CDR3 is CASSLGGDTQYF. Written as DNA, the CDR3 is TGTGCCAGCAGTTTGGGGGGGGATACGCAGTATTTT.

The CDR3 here is CASSYVSGTRTEAFF. The CDR3 DNA sequence: TGTGCCAGCAGTTACGTCTCAGGGACGAGGACTGAAGCTTTCTTT. This sequence joins TRBV6-6 and TRBJ1-1; a possible D gene is TRBD1 (5 bases). Germline-derived CDR1 and CDR2 are MNHNY and SVGAGI (reference sequence). The CDR3 has 15 amino acids. Trimming cost V 2 bases and J 5 bases, with 15 bases left between them.

This chain joins TRBV29-1 and TRBJ2-3; 9 bases line up with TRBD2. From germline, CDR1 is SQVTM and CDR2 ANQGSEA. There are 13 residues in the CDR3. Losses at the gene ends were 5 bases for V and 2 bases for J; bases not matched to a gene: 2. CDR3 in DNA: TGCAGCGTTCTAGCGGGGATCACAGATACGCAGTATTTT. Its translation is CSVLAGITDTQYF.

The V gene is TRBV4-1, the J gene TRBJ2-5; D uncertain. The CDR3 runs 17 residues. Per the germline V gene, CDR1 is MGHRA and CDR2 is YSYEKL. Trimming removed 1 base at V and 5 bases at J, with 20 bases between. The CDR3 spells CASSQGTDELDLETQYF. In DNA form, the CDR3 reads TGCGCCAGCAGCCAAGGAACCGACGAGTTGGATTTGGAGACCCAGTACTTC.

The chain carries TRBV27 and TRBJ1-4, with D possibly being TRBD1 (6 bases). The germline CDR1 and CDR2 sequences are MNHEY and SMNVEV (reference sequence). V dropped 1 base and J dropped 8 bases, with 14 bases sitting between them. The CDR3 is made up of 15 amino acids. For the CDR3, the DNA is TGTGCCAGCAGTTTATATCGGGCAGGGACAGAAAAACTGTTTTTT. It encodes CASSLYRAGTEKLFF.

This chain connects TRBV6-6 to TRBJ2-7; TRBD1 aligns across 7 bases. CDR3 length equals 14 residues. Trimming took 2 bases from V and 1 from J; bases not matched to a gene: 2. Germline assignment: CDR1 MNHNY and CDR2 SVGAGI (reference sequence). The CDR3 loop is CASSYQGVSYEQYF. The CDR3 bases are TGTGCCAGCAGTTACCAGGGGGTTTCCTACGAGCAGTACTTC.

This chain's CDR3 is CASSYSGGDVYEQFF. CDR3 coding DNA: TGTGCCAGCAGTTACTCTGGTGGGGATGTCTATGAGCAGTTCTTC. The V call is TRBV6-5, the J call TRBJ2-1, with D unresolved. Germline values: CDR1 MNHEY, CDR2 SVGAGI. Trimming took off 0 bases at V and 8 bases at J, with 14 bases between the two ends. The CDR3 has 15 amino acids.

V gene TRBV7-9 combines with J gene TRBJ1-1, with D possibly matching TRBD1 (5 bases). This CDR3 is built from 14 residues. From germline, CDR1 is SEHNR and CDR2 FQNEAQ (reference sequence). The V end lost 1 base, the J end lost 7 bases, and 13 bases lay between the germline ends. The CDR3 is CASSLDQGAGEAFF. The CDR3 DNA sequence: TGTGCCAGCAGCTTAGATCAGGGAGCGGGTGAAGCTTTCTTT.

The chain is built from TRBV7-9 and TRBJ1-4; D remains ambiguous. There are 16 residues in the CDR3. V gave up 0 bases and J gave up 5 bases, with 13 bases separating them. Germline values: CDR1 SEHNR, CDR2 FQNEAQ (reference sequence). The DNA for the CDR3 is TGTGCCAGCAGCTTAGCGCTGGGGAAGTCGAATGAAAAACTGTTTTTT. Translated, it gives CASSLALGKSNEKLFF.

The rearrangement uses TRBV6-6 and TRBJ2-2, with D possibly being TRBD1 (5 bases). This CDR3 is built from 16 residues. The germline V and J ends were trimmed by 2 bases and 1 base, with 11 bases remaining between them. CDR1 and CDR2 (germline): MNHNY, SVGAGI (reference sequence). CDR3: CASSYAGFENTGELFF. CDR3 coding DNA: TGTGCCAGCAGTTACGCAGGGTTCGAGAACACCGGGGAGCTGTTTTTT.

The chain employs TRBV5-1 and TRBJ1-1; TRBD1 is a possible D gene (5 bases). This CDR3 is 14 amino acids long. Trimming removed 2 bases from V and 0 bases from J, with 8 bases in between. The germline CDR1 and CDR2 sequences are SGHRS and YFSETQ. DNA for the CDR3: TGCGCCAGCAGCTTAGAGGGGATGAACACTGAAGCTTTCTTT. Translation: CASSLEGMNTEAFF.

The chain carries TRBV9 and TRBJ2-2; the match to TRBD1 covers 9 bases. This CDR3 region has 16 residues. Germline CDR1 and CDR2: SGDLS and YYNGEE. The V and J ends lost 2 bases and 7 bases, in that order; junction bases with no gene match: 9. In DNA, the CDR3 is TGTGCCAGCAGCGTCGGGAAGGGACAGGGCGGCGGGGAGCTGTTTTTT. Encoded protein: CASSVGKGQGGGELFF.

CDR3 sequence (DNA): TGTGCCAGCAGCCCACGAGGGTCGGGGCGTGAGACCCAGTACTTC. Amino acid sequence: CASSPRGSGRETQYF. The chain has TRBV21-1 and TRBJ2-5. TRBV21-1 counts as a pseudogene. CDR3 size: 15 residues.

The V gene is TRBV9, the J gene TRBJ2-1; 9 bases fit TRBD1. J gave up 8 bases and V 1 base, and 10 bases lay outside the gene matches. This CDR3 has 16 residues. Germline CDR1 reads SGDLS; CDR2 reads YYNGEE. In nucleotides, the CDR3 is TGTGCCAGCAGCGTAACCCAGGGACAGGGTATCCATGAGCAGTTCTTC. Translated: CASSVTQGQGIHEQFF.

The V and J genes are TRBV6-6 and TRBJ2-1; 8 bases match TRBD2. J lost 4 bases, V lost 5 bases, and 10 bases had no gene match. Germline assignment: CDR1 MNHNY and CDR2 SVGAGI (reference sequence). The CDR3 extends over 16 amino acids. This CDR3 is CASSQWSGGTYNEQFF. Written as DNA, the CDR3 is TGTGCCAGCAGTCAATGGAGCGGGGGAACATACAATGAGCAGTTCTTC.

The chain employs TRBV5-1 and TRBJ2-2; D remains ambiguous. Trimming took 2 bases from V and 2 from J, leaving 7 bases between them. CDR1 SGHRS and CDR2 YFSETQ come from the germline V gene. The CDR3 consists of 14 residues. CDR3 residues: CASSFGRNTGELFF. The CDR3 DNA reads TGCGCCAGCAGCTTTGGCCGAAACACCGGGGAGCTGTTTTTT.

The chain employs TRBV19 and TRBJ1-3; tentative D call: TRBD1 (5 bases). Trimming took 3 bases from V and 6 from J, leaving 30 bases between them. This CDR3 region has 20 residues. Germline V gives CDR1 LNHDA, CDR2 SQIVND (reference sequence). The CDR3 DNA is TGTGCCAGTAGTATCCCTCTCGGACTGGGACGAATCTCACCAGAAAACACCATATATTTT. This encodes CASSIPLGLGRISPENTIYF.

The chain employs TRBV6-5 and TRBJ1-5, with 8 bases lining up with TRBD1. CDR1 and CDR2 from the germline V gene are MNHEY and SVGAGI. Losses at the gene ends were 0 bases for V and 3 bases for J; bases not matched to a gene: 1. The CDR3 consists of 15 residues. The CDR3 protein is CASSYSTGANQPQHF. The CDR3 bases are TGTGCCAGCAGTTACTCGACAGGGGCCAATCAGCCCCAGCATTTT.

Note on this clone: One end of the junction fails to match germline, which may point to a read error. Additional DNA sequences in this sample encode the identical CDR3. The chain uses TRBV27 and TRBJ1-6; D not certain. CDR1 and CDR2 (germline): MNHEY, SMNVEV (reference sequence). This CDR3 is 15 amino acids long. In DNA, the CDR3 is TGTGCTAGCAGTTCTCGAGGGAGGAATAATTCACCCCTCCACTTT. Amino acid sequence: CASSSRGRNNSPLHF.